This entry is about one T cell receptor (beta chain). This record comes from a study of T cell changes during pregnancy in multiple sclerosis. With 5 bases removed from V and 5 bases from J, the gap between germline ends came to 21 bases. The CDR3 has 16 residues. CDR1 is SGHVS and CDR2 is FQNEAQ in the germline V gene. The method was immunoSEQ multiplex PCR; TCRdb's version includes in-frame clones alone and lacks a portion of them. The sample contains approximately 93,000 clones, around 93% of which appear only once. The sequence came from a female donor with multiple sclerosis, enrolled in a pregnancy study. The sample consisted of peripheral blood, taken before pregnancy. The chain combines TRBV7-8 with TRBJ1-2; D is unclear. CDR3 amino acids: CASSPEASTIGYGYTF. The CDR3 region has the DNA TGTGCCAGCAGCCCCGAGGCGAGCACCATTGGTTATGGCTACACCTTC. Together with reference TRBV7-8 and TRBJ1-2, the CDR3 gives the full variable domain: GAGVSQSPRYKVAKRGQDVALRCDPISGHVSLFWYQQALGQGPEFLTYFQNEAQLDKSGLPSDRFFAERPEGSVSTLKIQRTQQEDSAVYLCASSPEASTIGYGYTFGSGTRLTVV.